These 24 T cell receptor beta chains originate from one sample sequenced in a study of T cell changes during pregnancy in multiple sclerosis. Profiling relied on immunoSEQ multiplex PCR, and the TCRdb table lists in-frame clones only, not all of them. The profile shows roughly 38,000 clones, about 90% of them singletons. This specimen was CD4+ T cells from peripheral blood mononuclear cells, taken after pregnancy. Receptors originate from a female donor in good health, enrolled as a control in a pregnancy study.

CDR3 DNA sequence: TGTGCCAGCTCCCGAGGTCCCGGGTTCAATCAGCCCCAGCATTTT. Encoded protein: CASSRGPGFNQPQHF. The chain couples TRBV18 to TRBJ1-5; D call uncertain. The CDR3 totals 15 residues. Trimming took off 6 bases at V and 3 bases at J, with 15 bases between the two ends. CDR1 KGHSH and CDR2 LQKENI come from the germline V gene. Together with reference TRBV18 and TRBJ1-5, the CDR3 gives the full variable domain: NAGVMQNPRHLVRRRGQEARLRCSPMKGHSHVYWYRQLPEEGLKFMVYLQKENIIDESGMPKERFSAEFPKEGPSILRIQQVVRGDSAAYFCASSRGPGFNQPQHFGDGTRLSIL.

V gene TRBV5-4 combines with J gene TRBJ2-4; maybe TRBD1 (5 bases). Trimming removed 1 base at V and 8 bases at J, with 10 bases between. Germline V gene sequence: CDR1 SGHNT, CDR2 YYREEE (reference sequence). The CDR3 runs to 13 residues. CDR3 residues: CASSLTGGDIQYF. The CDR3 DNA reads TGTGCCAGCAGCTTGACAGGTGGAGACATTCAGTACTTC.

The CDR3 DNA sequence: TGTGCCAGCAGTTTGGACTTATCCTACAATGAGCAGTTCTTC. Protein: CASSLDLSYNEQFF. The chain couples TRBV6-5 to TRBJ2-1, with a weak D call TRBD2 (5 bases). The CDR3 has 14 residues. Germline lookup yields CDR1 MNHEY and CDR2 SVGAGI. V shed 4 bases and J shed 1 base, with 8 bases lying between them.

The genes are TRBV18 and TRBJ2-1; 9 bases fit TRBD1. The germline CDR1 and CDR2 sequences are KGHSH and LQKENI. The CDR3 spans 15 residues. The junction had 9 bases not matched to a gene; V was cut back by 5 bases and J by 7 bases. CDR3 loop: CASSLPGQGGNEQFF. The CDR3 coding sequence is TGTGCCAGCTCATTACCGGGACAGGGTGGGAATGAGCAGTTCTTC.

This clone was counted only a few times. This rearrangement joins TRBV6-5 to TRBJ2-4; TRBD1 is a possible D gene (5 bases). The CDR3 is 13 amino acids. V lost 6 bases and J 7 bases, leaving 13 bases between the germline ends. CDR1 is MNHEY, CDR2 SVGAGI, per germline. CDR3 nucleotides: TGTGCCAGCAGGGCCAATGGGGCCAACATTCAGTACTTC. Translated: CASRANGANIQYF.

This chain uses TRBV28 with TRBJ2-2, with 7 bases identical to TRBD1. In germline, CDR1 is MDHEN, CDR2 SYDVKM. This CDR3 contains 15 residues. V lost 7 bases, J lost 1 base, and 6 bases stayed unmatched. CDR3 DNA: TGTGCCAGCACCGAGGGGGCGGGGAACACCGGGGAGCTGTTTTTT. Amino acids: CASTEGAGNTGELFF. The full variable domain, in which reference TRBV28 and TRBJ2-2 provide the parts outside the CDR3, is DVKVTQSSRYLVKRTGEKVFLECVQDMDHENMFWYRQDPGLGLRLIYFSYDVKMKEKGDIPEGYSVSREKKERFSLILESASTNQTSMYLCASTEGAGNTGELFFGEGSRLTVL.

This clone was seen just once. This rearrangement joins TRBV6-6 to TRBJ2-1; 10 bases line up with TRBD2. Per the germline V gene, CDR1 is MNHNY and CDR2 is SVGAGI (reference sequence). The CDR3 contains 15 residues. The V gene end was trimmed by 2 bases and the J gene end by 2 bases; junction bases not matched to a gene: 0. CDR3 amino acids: CASSYGTSAYNEQFF. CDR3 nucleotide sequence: TGTGCCAGCAGTTACGGGACTAGCGCCTACAATGAGCAGTTCTTC.

The CDR3 region has the DNA TGTGCCAGCAGCAGAGCGACAGGGACCTACGAGCAGTACTTC. Translated: CASSRATGTYEQYF. The chain couples TRBV21-1 to TRBJ2-7; TRBD1 was called by the table and not checked on the DNA. TRBV21-1 is marked as a pseudogene. This CDR3 is 14 amino acids long.

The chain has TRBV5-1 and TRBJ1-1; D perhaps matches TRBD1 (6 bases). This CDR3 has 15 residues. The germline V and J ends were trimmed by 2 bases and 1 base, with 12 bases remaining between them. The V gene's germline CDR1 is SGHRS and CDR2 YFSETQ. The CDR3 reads CASSFSRTANTEAFF. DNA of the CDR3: TGCGCCAGCAGCTTTTCAAGGACAGCGAACACTGAAGCTTTCTTT.

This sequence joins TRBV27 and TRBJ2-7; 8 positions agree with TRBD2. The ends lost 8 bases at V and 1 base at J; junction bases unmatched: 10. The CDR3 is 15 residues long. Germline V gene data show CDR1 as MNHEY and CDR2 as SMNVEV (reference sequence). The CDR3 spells CASGSAGGYSYEQYF. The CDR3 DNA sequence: TGTGCCAGCGGGTCGGCGGGGGGTTATTCCTACGAGCAGTACTTC.

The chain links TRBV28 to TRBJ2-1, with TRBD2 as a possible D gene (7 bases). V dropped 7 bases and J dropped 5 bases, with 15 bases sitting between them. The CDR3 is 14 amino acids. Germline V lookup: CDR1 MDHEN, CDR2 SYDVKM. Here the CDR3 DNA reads TGTGCCAGCAAAGGGGGGGGGCGGCACAATGAGCAGTTCTTC. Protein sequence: CASKGGGRHNEQFF.

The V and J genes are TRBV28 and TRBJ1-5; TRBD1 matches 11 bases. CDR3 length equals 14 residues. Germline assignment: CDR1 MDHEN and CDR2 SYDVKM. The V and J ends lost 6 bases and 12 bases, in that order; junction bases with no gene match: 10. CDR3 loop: CASSTGTGGSYQHF. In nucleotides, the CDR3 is TGTGCCAGCAGCACCGGGACAGGGGGATCCTACCAGCATTTT.

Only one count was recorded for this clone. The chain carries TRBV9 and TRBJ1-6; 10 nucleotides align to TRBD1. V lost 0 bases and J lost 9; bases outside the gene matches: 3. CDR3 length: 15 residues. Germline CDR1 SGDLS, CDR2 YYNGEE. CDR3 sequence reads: CASSVGDRGSSPLHF. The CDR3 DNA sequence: TGTGCCAGCAGCGTAGGGGACAGGGGCAGTTCACCCCTCCACTTT.

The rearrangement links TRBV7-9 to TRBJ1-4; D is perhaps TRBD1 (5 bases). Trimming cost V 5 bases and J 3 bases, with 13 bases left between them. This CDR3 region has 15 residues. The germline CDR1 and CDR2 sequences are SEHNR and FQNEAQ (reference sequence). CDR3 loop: CASSLGTGPNEKLFF. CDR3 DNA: TGTGCCAGCAGCCTCGGCACAGGCCCTAATGAAAAACTGTTTTTT.

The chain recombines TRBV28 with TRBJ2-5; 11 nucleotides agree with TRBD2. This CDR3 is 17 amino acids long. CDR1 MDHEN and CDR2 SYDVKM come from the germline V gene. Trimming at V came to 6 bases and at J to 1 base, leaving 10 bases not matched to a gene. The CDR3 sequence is CASSLGASGGFQETQYF. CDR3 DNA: TGTGCCAGCAGCTTAGGGGCTAGCGGGGGGTTCCAAGAGACCCAGTACTTC. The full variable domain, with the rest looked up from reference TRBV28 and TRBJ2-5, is DVKVTQSSRYLVKRTGEKVFLECVQDMDHENMFWYRQDPGLGLRLIYFSYDVKMKEKGDIPEGYSVSREKKERFSLILESASTNQTSMYLCASSLGASGGFQETQYFGPGTRLLVL.

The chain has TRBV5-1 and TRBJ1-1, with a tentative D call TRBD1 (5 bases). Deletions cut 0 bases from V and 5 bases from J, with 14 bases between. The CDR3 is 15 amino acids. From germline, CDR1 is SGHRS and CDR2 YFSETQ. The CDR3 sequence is CASSLAKGRGTEAFF. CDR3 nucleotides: TGCGCCAGCAGCTTGGCAAAAGGGAGGGGTACTGAAGCTTTCTTT.

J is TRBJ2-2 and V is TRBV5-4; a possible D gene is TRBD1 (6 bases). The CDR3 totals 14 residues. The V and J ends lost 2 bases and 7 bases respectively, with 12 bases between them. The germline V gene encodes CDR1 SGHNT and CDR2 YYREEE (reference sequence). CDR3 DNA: TGTGCCAGCAGCTTCCAGGGGAGTGACGGGGAGCTGTTTTTT. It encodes CASSFQGSDGELFF.

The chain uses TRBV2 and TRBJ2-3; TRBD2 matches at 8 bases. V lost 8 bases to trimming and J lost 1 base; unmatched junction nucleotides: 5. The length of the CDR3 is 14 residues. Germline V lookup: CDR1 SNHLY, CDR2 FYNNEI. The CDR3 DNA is TGTGCCAGCTCGTCCGGGAGGGGCACAGATACGCAGTATTTT. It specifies CASSSGRGTDTQYF. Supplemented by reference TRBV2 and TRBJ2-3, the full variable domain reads EPEVTQTPSHQVTQMGQEVILRCVPISNHLYFYWYRQILGQKVEFLVSFYNNEISEKSEIFDDQFSVERPDGSNFTLKIRSTKLEDSAMYFCASSSGRGTDTQYFGPGTRLTVL.

DNA for the CDR3: TGCGCCAGCAGCTTAGCGGGCATGGGTTCACCCCTCCACTTT. This gives the protein CASSLAGMGSPLHF. V is TRBV5-1 and J is TRBJ1-6, with unresolved D. Trimming took 2 bases from V and 9 from J, leaving 12 bases between them. Germline CDR1 and CDR2: SGHRS and YFSETQ. The CDR3 consists of 14 residues.

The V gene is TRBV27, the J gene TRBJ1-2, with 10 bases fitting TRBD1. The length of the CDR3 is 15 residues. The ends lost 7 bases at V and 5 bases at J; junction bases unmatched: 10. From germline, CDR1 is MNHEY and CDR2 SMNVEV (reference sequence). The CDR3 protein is CASTPRQGAIYGYTF. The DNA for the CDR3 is TGTGCCAGCACGCCCCGACAGGGGGCCATATATGGCTACACCTTC.

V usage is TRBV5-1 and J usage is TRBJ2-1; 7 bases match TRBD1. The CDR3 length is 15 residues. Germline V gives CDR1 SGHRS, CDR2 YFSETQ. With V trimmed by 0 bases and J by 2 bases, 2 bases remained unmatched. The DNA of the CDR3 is TGCGCCAGCAGCTTGGTCACAGGGGCCTACAATGAGCAGTTCTTC. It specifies CASSLVTGAYNEQFF.

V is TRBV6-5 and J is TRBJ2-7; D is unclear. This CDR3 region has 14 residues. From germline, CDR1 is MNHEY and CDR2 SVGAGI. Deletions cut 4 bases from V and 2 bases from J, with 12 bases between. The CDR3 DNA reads TGTGCCAGCAGTTTTATGACTGGTCCCTACGAGCAGTACTTC. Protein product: CASSFMTGPYEQYF.

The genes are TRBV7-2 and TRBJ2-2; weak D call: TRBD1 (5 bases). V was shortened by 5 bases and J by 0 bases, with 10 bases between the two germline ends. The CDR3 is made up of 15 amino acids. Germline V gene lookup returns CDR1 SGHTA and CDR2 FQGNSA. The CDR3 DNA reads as TGTGCCAGCAGCGTTGACAGAACGAACACCGGGGAGCTGTTTTTT. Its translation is CASSVDRTNTGELFF.

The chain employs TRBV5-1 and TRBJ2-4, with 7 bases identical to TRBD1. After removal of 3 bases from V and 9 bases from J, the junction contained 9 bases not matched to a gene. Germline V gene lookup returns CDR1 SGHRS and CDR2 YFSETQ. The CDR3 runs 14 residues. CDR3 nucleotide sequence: TGCGCCAGCAGCTCGGGGCAGCCAGGGGGCATTCAGTACTTC. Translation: CASSSGQPGGIQYF.